This is a list of T cell receptor beta chains from one sample in a study of cytomegalovirus exposure and HLA in healthy donors. Some clones are missing from TCRdb's copy, which holds only in-frame ones; the method was immunoSEQ multiplex PCR. The sample consists of about 190,000 clones, just under 75% of them appearing once. The material sequenced was PBMCs. These receptors were taken from a woman aged 25-40 years in good health and CMV-seropositive. The CDR3 runs from the conserved cysteine through the conserved F or W. A D gene is named only where the DNA matches it firmly. Size values are once, few and many counts, or a class for expanded clones, and some rows have none.

TRBV6-4,few,-,TRBJ2-3,CASSDGRRADTQYF,TGTGCCAGCAGCGACGGAAGGAGGGCAGATACGCAGTATTTT
TRBV6-1,-,TRBD2,TRBJ2-1,CASSPTSGTYNEQFF,TGTGCCAGCAGTCCAACTAGCGGAACCTACAATGAGCAGTTCTTC
TRBV27,-,-,TRBJ1-1,CASSQGRNTEAFF,TGTGCCAGCAGCCAGGGGAGGAACACTGAAGCTTTCTTT
TRBV28,-,TRBD1,TRBJ1-2,CASSPGTGGNGYTF,TGTGCCAGCAGTCCCGGGACAGGGGGCAATGGCTACACCTTC
TRBV27,-,-,TRBJ2-7,CASSFRRDSFYEQYF,TGTGCCAGCAGTTTTAGGCGGGATTCCTTCTACGAGCAGTACTTC
TRBV25-1,-,TRBD1,TRBJ1-2,CASSESGGRYYTF,TGTGCCAGCAGTGAGTCAGGGGGCAGGTACTACACCTTC
TRBV5-1,few,TRBD2,TRBJ2-4,CASSLDGGLAGGNIQYF,TGCGCCAGCAGCTTAGATGGGGGACTAGCGGGAGGAAACATTCAGTACTTC
TRBV7-9,once,TRBD1,TRBJ2-2,CASSLTPNSRQGSTGELFF,TGTGCCAGCAGCTTAACCCCTAATTCTCGACAGGGGTCCACCGGGGAGCTGTTTTTT
TRBV10-2,-,-,TRBJ2-2,CASKDSPGELFF,TGCGCCAGCAAGGACAGTCCCGGGGAGCTGTTTTTT
TRBV6-1,-,-,TRBJ2-7,CASSEVPGFEQYF,TGTGCCAGCAGTGAAGTTCCGGGGTTCGAGCAGTACTTC
TRBV7-6,-,-,TRBJ2-3,CASSLISGTATDTQYF,TGTGCCAGCAGCCTTATCTCCGGGACTGCCACAGATACGCAGTATTTT
TRBV27,-,TRBD1,TRBJ2-5,CASSLKGQVGETQYF,TGTGCCAGCAGTTTAAAGGGACAGGTGGGCGAGACCCAGTACTTC
TRBV7-6,-,TRBD1,TRBJ1-1,CASSSGQVGEAFF,TGTGCCAGCAGCTCGGGACAGGTTGGTGAAGCTTTCTTT
TRBV19,-,-,TRBJ2-1,CASRGTYNEQFF,TGTGCCAGCCGGGGGACGTACAATGAGCAGTTCTTC
TRBV18,-,-,TRBJ2-3,CASSRDFRFSTDTQYF,TGTGCCAGCTCACGGGACTTCCGCTTTAGCACAGATACGCAGTATTTT
TRBV19,-,-,TRBJ2-7,CASSITSVYEQYF,TGTGCCAGTAGTATCACCAGTGTCTACGAGCAGTACTTC
TRBV7-9,-,-,TRBJ2-3,CASSFGGTDTQYF,TGTGCCAGCAGCTTCGGCGGGACAGATACGCAGTATTTT
TRBV28,-,-,TRBJ1-2,CASSGPGLHYGYTF,TGTGCCAGCAGTGGACCAGGGTTGCACTATGGCTACACCTTC
TRBV5-5,few,-,TRBJ2-7,CASSLGGVGYEQYF,TGTGCCAGCAGCTTGGGAGGTGTCGGCTACGAGCAGTACTTC
TRBV6-1,-,TRBD1,TRBJ2-7,CASTRGQGIYEQYF,TGTGCCAGCACCAGGGGACAGGGAATTTACGAGCAGTACTTC
TRBV19,-,TRBD1,TRBJ1-5,CASSPLGTANQPQHF,TGTGCCAGTAGCCCATTAGGGACAGCCAATCAGCCCCAGCATTTT
TRBV6-5,-,TRBD1,TRBJ2-5,CASRSPGTGKETQYF,TGTGCCAGCAGATCTCCCGGGACAGGAAAAGAGACCCAGTACTTC
TRBV7-9,-,-,TRBJ2-3,CASSSFNTDTQYF,TGTGCCAGCAGCTCTTTTAATACAGATACGCAGTATTTT
TRBV7-2,-,TRBD2,TRBJ2-1,CASSFLSGRGNEQFF,TGTGCCAGCAGCTTCCTTAGCGGGAGGGGTAATGAGCAGTTCTTC
TRBV27,-,TRBD1,TRBJ2-1,CANPPGQGFNEQFF,TGTGCCAATCCACCGGGACAGGGGTTCAATGAGCAGTTCTTC
TRBV18,few,-,TRBJ2-5,CASSPQKYSGTQYF,TGTGCCAGCTCACCCCAGAAGTACTCAGGTACCCAGTACTTC
TRBV6-5,-,TRBD2,TRBJ2-1,CASSSLAGVYNEQFF,TGTGCCAGCAGTTCCCTAGCGGGAGTCTACAATGAGCAGTTCTTC
TRBV19,-,TRBD1,TRBJ2-7,CASSRRTGGHEQYF,TGTGCCAGTAGCCGTCGGACAGGGGGCCACGAGCAGTACTTC
TRBV5-1,-,TRBD2,TRBJ2-1,CASSFSGRGYNEQFF,TGCGCCAGCAGCTTTAGCGGGAGGGGATACAATGAGCAGTTCTTC